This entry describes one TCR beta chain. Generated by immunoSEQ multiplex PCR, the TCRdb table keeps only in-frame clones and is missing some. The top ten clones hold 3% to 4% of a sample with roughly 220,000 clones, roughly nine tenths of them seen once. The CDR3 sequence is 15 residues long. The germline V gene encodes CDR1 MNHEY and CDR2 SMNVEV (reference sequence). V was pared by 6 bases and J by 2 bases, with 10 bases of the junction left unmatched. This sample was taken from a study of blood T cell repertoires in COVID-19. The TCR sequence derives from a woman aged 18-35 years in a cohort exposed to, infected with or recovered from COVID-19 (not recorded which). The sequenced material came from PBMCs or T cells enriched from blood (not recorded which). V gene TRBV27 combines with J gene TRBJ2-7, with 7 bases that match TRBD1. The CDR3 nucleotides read TGTGCCAGCAGGCAGGCCGGGACAGCGGCCTACGAGCAGTACTTC. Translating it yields CASRQAGTAAYEQYF.